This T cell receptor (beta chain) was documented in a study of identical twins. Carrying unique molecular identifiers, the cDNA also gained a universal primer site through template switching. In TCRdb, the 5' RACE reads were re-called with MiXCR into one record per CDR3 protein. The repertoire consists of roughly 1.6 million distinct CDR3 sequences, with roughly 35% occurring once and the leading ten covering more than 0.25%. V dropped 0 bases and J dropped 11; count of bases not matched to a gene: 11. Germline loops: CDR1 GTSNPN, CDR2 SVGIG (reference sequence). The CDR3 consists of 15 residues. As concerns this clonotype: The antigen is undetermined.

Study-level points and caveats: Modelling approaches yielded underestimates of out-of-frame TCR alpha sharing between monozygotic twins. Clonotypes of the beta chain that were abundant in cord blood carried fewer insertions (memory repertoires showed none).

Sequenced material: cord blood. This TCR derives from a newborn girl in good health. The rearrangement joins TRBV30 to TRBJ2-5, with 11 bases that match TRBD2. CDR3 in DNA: TGTGCCTGGAGTGTAGGGACTAGCGGCTACAATGAGCAGTACTTC. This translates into CAWSVGTSGYNEQYF.